Detailed here is one T cell receptor (beta chain). The PCR ran on 60 Vbeta and 13 Jbeta primers. Assay: immunoSEQ multiplex PCR; the TCRdb copy retains only in-frame clones and omits some. Among roughly 120,000 clones listed, roughly two thirds were seen once. The record originates from a study of cytomegalovirus exposure and HLA in healthy donors. Germline-derived CDR1 and CDR2 are ENHRY and SYGVKD. The CDR3 loop spans 14 amino acids. Trimming took 2 bases from V and 6 from J; bases not matched to a gene: 2. The chain recombines TRBV10-3 with TRBJ2-4, with TRBD1 identical over 9 bases. Material for sequencing was PBMCs. The TCR was taken from a man aged 25-45 years in good health and CMV-seropositive. The CDR3 region has the DNA TGTGCCATCAGTGAGAGGACAGGGGTAAACATTCAGTACTTC. Its protein product is CAISERTGVNIQYF.